This passage covers 21 T cell receptor beta chains from one sample sequenced in a study of type 1 regulatory T cells. In TCRdb, the reads were re-called with MiXCR into one record per CDR3 protein. The sample has 35,000 to 50,000 distinct CDR3 sequences; 12% are singletons. These TCRs are of unknown antigen specificity. The sequencing input was cultured non-Tr1 T cells, either the whole culture or a sorted T cell fraction (not recorded which). These receptors originate from a human donor in good health.

This clonotype appeared many times. CDR3 sequence reads: CASSPPGRQETQYF. The CDR3 region has the DNA TGTGCCAGCAGCCCTCCGGGCCGGCAAGAGACCCAGTACTTC. The V and J genes are TRBV7-2 and TRBJ2-5; no definite D call. The germline gives CDR1 SGHTA, CDR2 FQGNSA. V was trimmed by 5 bases and J by 2 bases, leaving 12 bases between them. This CDR3 has 14 amino acids.

This clonotype was recorded many times. The chain has TRBV7-2 and TRBJ2-1; D possibly corresponds to TRBD2 (7 bases). The CDR3 spans 15 residues. Looked up from germline, CDR1 is SGHTA and CDR2 is FQGNSA. The V gene lost 0 bases and the J gene lost 8 bases, with 14 bases spanning the gap. DNA of the CDR3: TGTGCCAGCAGCTTAGCGGGGGGCGGGAGCTATGAGCAGTTCTTC. Protein: CASSLAGGGSYEQFF.

There are a few counts of this clonotype. J is TRBJ1-1 and V is TRBV28; D is undetermined. The CDR3 is 12 residues long. CDR1 MDHEN and CDR2 SYDVKM come from the germline V gene. V lost 6 bases and J 8 bases, leaving 13 bases between the germline ends. CDR3 bases: TGTGCCAGCAGATCTCCGGGGTCCGAAGCTTTCTTT. As protein: CASRSPGSEAFF.

This clonotype was counted many times. The gene calls are TRBV29-1 and TRBJ1-1, with 8 bases identical to TRBD1. With V trimmed by 7 bases and J by 5 bases, 6 bases remained unmatched. The CDR3 consists of 12 residues. Germline values: CDR1 SQVTM, CDR2 ANQGSEA. The CDR3 nucleotides are TGCAGCGCAGGGGGCGTATGGACTGAAGCTTTCTTT. It translates to CSAGGVWTEAFF.

This chain uses TRBV6-7 with TRBJ2-4; D might be TRBD1 (7 bases). TRBV6-7 carries the ORF label, with uncertain function. V shed 10 bases and J shed 2 bases, with 18 bases lying between them. The CDR3 is 15 amino acids. The CDR3 here is CAKGVEGAPKNIQYF. The CDR3 DNA reads TGTGCCAAGGGTGTGGAGGGGGCGCCCAAAAACATTCAGTACTTC.

Many counts were recorded for this clonotype. The CDR3, as DNA: TGTGCCAGCAATCAGAGACGGGGAGACAATGAGCAGTTCTTC. Its protein product is CASNQRRGDNEQFF. The chain has TRBV6-1 and TRBJ2-1, with D perhaps matching TRBD2 (5 bases). From germline, CDR1 is MNHNS and CDR2 SASEGT. This CDR3 spans 14 amino acids. V lost 7 bases to trimming and J lost 5 bases, with 15 bases between them.

The chain employs TRBV28 and TRBJ1-2; D gene ambiguous. CDR1 and CDR2 (germline): MDHEN, SYDVKM. This CDR3 has 12 amino acids. The ends were cut back, 7 bases at V and 8 bases at J, with 14 bases in the middle. DNA of the CDR3: TGTGCCAGCACCAAAGCCCCGGGGGGCTACACCTTC. Encoded protein: CASTKAPGGYTF.

This clonotype was found many times. The gene calls are TRBV20-1 and TRBJ1-5; 8 nucleotides align to TRBD1. V shed 0 bases and J 9 bases; nucleotides not matched to a gene: 7. From germline, CDR1 is DFQATT and CDR2 SNEGSKA (reference sequence). This CDR3 is built from 14 residues. The CDR3 region has the DNA TGCAGTGCTAGAGAAGGACAGGGAGGATGGCCCCAGCATTTT. Encoded protein: CSAREGQGGWPQHF.

In this sample, this clonotype turned up a few times. The chain joins TRBV5-1 to TRBJ2-5, with TRBD1 identical over 10 bases. Looked up from germline, CDR1 is SGHRS and CDR2 is YFSETQ. Trimming took 2 bases from V and 4 from J; bases not matched to a gene: 5. The CDR3 has 15 residues. CDR3 in amino acids: CASSFATGGGETQYF. The CDR3 region has the DNA TGCGCCAGCAGCTTTGCGACAGGGGGCGGAGAGACCCAGTACTTC.

This clonotype came up a few times. The chain links TRBV19 to TRBJ2-7; 10 bases are shared with TRBD1. In germline, CDR1 is LNHDA, CDR2 SQIVND (reference sequence). There are 15 residues in the CDR3. V lost 7 bases, J lost 6 bases, and 12 bases stayed unmatched. The CDR3 region is CASNRQGATHGEQYF. CDR3 nucleotides: TGTGCCAGTAACCGACAGGGGGCGACTCATGGCGAGCAGTACTTC.

This clonotype occurred a few times. CDR3 nucleotide sequence: TGCAGTGCTAGAGGTCAAGCGGCCGCAGATACGCAGTATTTT. Amino acid sequence: CSARGQAAADTQYF. The rearrangement uses TRBV20-1 and TRBJ2-3; D perhaps matches TRBD2 (5 bases). Deletions cut 1 base from V and 4 bases from J, with 12 bases between. CDR3 length equals 14 residues. The germline V gene has CDR1 DFQATT and CDR2 SNEGSKA (reference sequence).

In this sample, this clonotype turned up a few times. This sequence joins TRBV10-3 and TRBJ2-2; D is possibly TRBD1 or TRBD2 (6 bases each). Germline-derived CDR1 and CDR2 are ENHRY and SYGVKD. CDR3 size: 13 residues. Trimming pared 2 bases from V and 15 bases from J, leaving 16 bases between. CDR3 DNA: TGTGCCATCAGTGAGGGGGGGCTACGGTGGGTGTTTTTT. This gives the protein CAISEGGLRWVFF.

This clonotype was counted between two and nine times. This chain links TRBV20-1 with TRBJ2-7; possible D gene TRBD1, 6 bases. This CDR3 is built from 14 residues. Germline CDR1 is DFQATT and CDR2 is SNEGSKA (reference sequence). Trimming cost V 6 bases and J 0 bases, with 15 bases left between them. The CDR3 nucleotides read TGCAGTGCAATTGGACAGTTGAGCTCCTACGAGCAGTACTTC. As protein: CSAIGQLSSYEQYF.

J is TRBJ2-1 and V is TRBV5-4, with 15 bases matching TRBD2. Trimming removed 0 bases from V and 8 bases from J; junction bases left unmatched: 3. The germline CDR1 and CDR2 sequences are SGHNT and YYREEE (reference sequence). The CDR3 is made up of 16 amino acids. The CDR3 loop is CASSLGRTSGRDEQFF. CDR3 bases: TGTGCCAGCAGCTTGGGAAGGACTAGCGGGAGGGATGAGCAGTTCTTC.

This clonotype was picked up a small number of times. In DNA, the CDR3 is TGCGCCAGCGGCCCGGGACAGCCCTACGAGCAGTACTTC. Amino acid sequence: CASGPGQPYEQYF. This rearrangement joins TRBV5-1 to TRBJ2-7, with 7 positions matching TRBD1. The CDR3 sequence is 13 residues long. Germline CDR1 and CDR2: SGHRS and YFSETQ. Trimming took 7 bases from V and 2 from J; bases not matched to a gene: 6.

In this sample, this clonotype turned up a few times. The chain employs TRBV20-1 and TRBJ2-1; TRBD2 matches at 8 bases. Germline V gene lookup returns CDR1 DFQATT and CDR2 SNEGSKA (reference sequence). The J segment lost 12 bases and the V segment lost 4 bases, leaving 14 bases of the junction unmatched. This CDR3 spans 14 amino acids. The CDR3 region is CSATSSSRGRRQFF. The CDR3 DNA follows: TGCAGTGCTACCTCTTCCTCACGCGGGAGGAGGCAGTTCTTC.

The genes are TRBV2 and TRBJ2-5; D is unresolved. V lost 5 bases, J lost 3 bases, and 4 bases lay in between. This CDR3 is 11 amino acids long. CDR1 is SNHLY and CDR2 is FYNNEI in the germline V gene. The CDR3 bases are TGTGCCAGCAGTCCAAAAGAGACCCAGTACTTC. Its protein product is CASSPKETQYF.

This clonotype came up many times. The chain links TRBV6-1 to TRBJ2-7; D is uncertain. The CDR3 runs 13 residues. The germline CDR1 and CDR2 sequences are MNHNS and SASEGT. V dropped 4 bases and J dropped 5 bases, with 12 bases sitting between them. CDR3 sequence reads: CASSGLPGNEQYF. CDR3 sequence (DNA): TGTGCCAGCAGTGGCCTCCCTGGCAACGAGCAGTACTTC.

This clonotype was observed many times. This sequence joins TRBV15 and TRBJ1-5; no clear D. V lost 0 bases, J lost 4 bases, and 4 bases lay in between. From germline, CDR1 is LNHNV and CDR2 YYDKDF (reference sequence). The CDR3 runs to 13 residues. The CDR3 region has the DNA TGTGCCACCAGCAGAGAGGCTAATCAGCCCCAGCATTTT. Protein sequence: CATSREANQPQHF.

The rearrangement joins TRBV20-1 to TRBJ2-5, with 10 bases aligning to TRBD2. Trimming cost V 6 bases and J 5 bases; bases outside gene matches: 15. The CDR3 is made up of 16 amino acids. Germline V lookup: CDR1 DFQATT, CDR2 SNEGSKA (reference sequence). In nucleotides, the CDR3 is TGCAGTGCCCCATATCCTAGCGGGAGACGTTGGGAGACCCAGTACTTC. Its protein is CSAPYPSGRRWETQYF.

The V call is TRBV18, the J call TRBJ1-5; maybe TRBD1 (6 bases). Trimming pared 3 bases from V and 0 bases from J, leaving 9 bases between. This CDR3 spans 15 amino acids. Germline loops: CDR1 KGHSH, CDR2 LQKENI. Here the CDR3 reads CASSPTGYSNQPQHF. In DNA form, the CDR3 reads TGTGCCAGCTCACCGACAGGATATAGCAATCAGCCCCAGCATTTT. Looking up the rest from reference TRBV18 and TRBJ1-5 gives the full variable domain: NAGVMQNPRHLVRRRGQEARLRCSPMKGHSHVYWYRQLPEEGLKFMVYLQKENIIDESGMPKERFSAEFPKEGPSILRIQQVVRGDSAAYFCASSPTGYSNQPQHFGDGTRLSIL.